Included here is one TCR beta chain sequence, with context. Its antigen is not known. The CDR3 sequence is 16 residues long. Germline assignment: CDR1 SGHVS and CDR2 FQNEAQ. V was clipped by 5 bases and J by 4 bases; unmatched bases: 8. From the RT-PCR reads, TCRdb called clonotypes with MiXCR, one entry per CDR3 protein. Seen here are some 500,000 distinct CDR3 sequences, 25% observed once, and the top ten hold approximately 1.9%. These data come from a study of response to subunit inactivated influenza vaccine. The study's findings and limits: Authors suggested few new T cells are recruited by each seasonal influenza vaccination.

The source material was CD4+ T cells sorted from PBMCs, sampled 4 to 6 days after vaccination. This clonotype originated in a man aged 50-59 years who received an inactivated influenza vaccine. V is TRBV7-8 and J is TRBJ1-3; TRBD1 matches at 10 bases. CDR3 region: CASSHRDRGRGNTIYF. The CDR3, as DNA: TGTGCCAGCAGCCACCGGGACAGGGGAAGGGGAAACACCATATATTTT.